This entry lists 30 T cell receptor beta chains sequenced from one sample in a study of blood T cell repertoires in COVID-19 (dated by TCRdb to 2020 to 2021). The library was built by means of the immunoSEQ multiplex PCR assay. TCRdb obtained this table from immuneACCESS and retained in-frame rearrangements with V and J assigned. These tables miss some clones; where compared with another copy, unresolved V genes account for less than half of the shortfall, and the remainder is unexplained. The sample has roughly 500,000 clones on record, 85% to 90% of them singletons. About 1% of the sample rests with the top ten. The specimen sequenced was peripheral blood. These TCRs come from a man younger than 30 with COVID-19, enrolled during active disease.

V is TRBV5-4 and J is TRBJ2-5, with 11 bases identical to TRBD2. Germline CDR1 SGHNT, CDR2 YYREEE (reference sequence). The J segment lost 3 bases and the V segment lost 3 bases, leaving 10 bases of the junction unmatched. The CDR3 is 17 amino acids. Here the CDR3 DNA reads TGTGCCAGCAGCTCATCCTCTAGCGGGGGGAAGAAAGAGACCCAGTACTTC. Amino acid sequence: CASSSSSSGGKKETQYF. Supplemented by reference TRBV5-4 and TRBJ2-5, the full variable domain reads ETGVTQSPTHLIKTRGQQVTLRCSSQSGHNTVSWYQQALGQGPQFIFQYYREEENGRGNFPPRFSGLQFPNYSSELNVNALELDDSALYLCASSSSSSGGKKETQYFGPGTRLLVL.

This chain links TRBV2 with TRBJ1-2; 7 bases match TRBD1. The CDR3 covers 13 residues. Germline-derived CDR1 and CDR2 are SNHLY and FYNNEI. J was trimmed by 8 bases and V by 10 bases; bases with no gene match: 13. In DNA, the CDR3 is TGTGCCACCAACCCGGGGGGGGGACAGGGCTACACCTTC. It specifies CATNPGGGQGYTF.

The rearrangement joins TRBV11-3 to TRBJ2-3, with D unresolved. Germline CDR1 and CDR2: SGHNT and YENEEA. V was clipped by 5 bases and J by 3 bases, with 9 bases between them. This CDR3 region has 13 residues. The DNA of the CDR3 is TGTGCCAGCAGCCTGGCCGGGACAGATACGCAGTATTTT. Protein product: CASSLAGTDTQYF.

This chain uses TRBV29-1 with TRBJ2-1; 8 nucleotides match TRBD1. The CDR3 is 13 amino acids. Germline V gene sequence: CDR1 SQVTM, CDR2 ANQGSEA. V shed 5 bases, J shed 9 bases, and the junction held 9 bases outside the gene matches. CDR3 protein: CSVRRTGTLEQFF. CDR3 nucleotide sequence: TGCAGCGTTCGACGGACAGGGACCCTTGAGCAGTTCTTC.

The J gene is TRBJ1-2, the V gene TRBV19; 9 nucleotides match TRBD1. CDR3 length equals 17 residues. The V gene's germline CDR1 is LNHDA and CDR2 SQIVND (reference sequence). With V trimmed by 5 bases and J by 4 bases, 14 bases remained unmatched. CDR3 sequence (DNA): TGTGCCAGTAGTCTCAGGAAGAACAGGGGGCAGATCTATGGCTACACCTTC. This codes for CASSLRKNRGQIYGYTF.

The CDR3 sequence: CASSRSGQGLSYEQYF. CDR3 DNA sequence: TGTGCCAGTAGTAGGTCGGGACAGGGGCTTTCCTACGAGCAGTACTTC. The chain joins TRBV19 to TRBJ2-7; 10 bases match TRBD1. The CDR3 is 16 residues long. V was clipped by 4 bases and J by 1 base; unmatched bases: 7. The germline V gene has CDR1 LNHDA and CDR2 SQIVND (reference sequence).

J is TRBJ2-3 and V is TRBV19, with TRBD2 identical over 11 bases. Trimming removed 5 bases from V and 6 bases from J; junction bases left unmatched: 10. CDR1 is LNHDA and CDR2 is SQIVND in the germline V gene (reference sequence). This CDR3 has 16 amino acids. CDR3 bases: TGTGCCAGTAGTCCCAGTAGGGTAGCGGGGGGGGATACGCAGTATTTT. Protein product: CASSPSRVAGGDTQYF.

The CDR3 is CASSQGLATLYNEQFF. The CDR3 DNA is TGCGCCAGCAGCCAGGGACTAGCGACCCTCTACAATGAGCAGTTCTTC. The gene calls are TRBV5-1 and TRBJ2-1; 10 nucleotides align to TRBD2. Unmatched junction bases numbered 7, after V lost 4 bases and J lost 3 bases. The length of the CDR3 is 16 residues. In germline, CDR1 is SGHRS, CDR2 YFSETQ.

The genes are TRBV7-9 and TRBJ2-2; possibly TRBD1 for D (5 bases). Germline CDR1 reads SEHNR; CDR2 reads FQNEAQ (reference sequence). Trimming left V 3 bases short and J 6 bases short, with 8 bases between. The length of the CDR3 is 13 residues. Written as DNA, the CDR3 is TGTGCCAGCAGCTTTCAGGGCCCCGGGGAGCTGTTTTTT. This gives the protein CASSFQGPGELFF.

The chain uses TRBV6-5 and TRBJ2-7, with 11 bases identical to TRBD1. Germline loops: CDR1 MNHEY, CDR2 SVGAGI. The CDR3 is 14 amino acids. Trimming at V came to 6 bases and at J to 1 base, leaving 2 bases not matched to a gene. The CDR3 DNA follows: TGTGCCAGCAGCGGACAGGGGGCATCCTACGAGCAGTACTTC. Protein sequence: CASSGQGASYEQYF.

The chain uses TRBV9 and TRBJ1-1; D is unresolved. This CDR3 is 13 amino acids long. Per germline, CDR1 SGDLS and CDR2 YYNGEE. V lost 3 bases, J lost 1 base, and 7 bases lay in between. The CDR3 spells CASSGNRNTEAFF. The CDR3 region has the DNA TGTGCCAGCAGCGGCAACAGGAACACTGAAGCTTTCTTT.

The V gene is TRBV7-9, the J gene TRBJ2-7; possible D gene TRBD2, 7 bases. Germline V CDR1 and CDR2: SEHNR, FQNEAQ (reference sequence). CDR3 length: 12 residues. Trimming stripped 7 bases from V and 5 bases from J, with 12 bases between. Here the CDR3 DNA reads TGTGCCAGCACCGAGGGGGGGAACGAGCAGTACTTC. This encodes CASTEGGNEQYF.

The chain uses TRBV27 and TRBJ2-3; 10 nucleotides match TRBD2. This CDR3 comprises 19 residues. V was pared by 3 bases and J by 4 bases, with 16 bases of the junction left unmatched. In germline, CDR1 is MNHEY, CDR2 SMNVEV (reference sequence). DNA for the CDR3: TGTGCCAGCAGTTTTCTCCCCCACCTAGCGGGAGATCCCCCAGATACGCAGTATTTT. It specifies CASSFLPHLAGDPPDTQYF.

This sequence joins TRBV19 and TRBJ2-2; TRBD1 matches at 8 bases. V lost 6 bases to trimming and J lost 3 bases; unmatched junction nucleotides: 3. This CDR3 is built from 14 residues. Germline assignment: CDR1 LNHDA and CDR2 SQIVND (reference sequence). The CDR3 DNA sequence: TGTGCCAGTAGGGGACAGGCCTACACCGGGGAGCTGTTTTTT. It translates to CASRGQAYTGELFF.

This clone was detected only once. The rearrangement links TRBV11-3 to TRBJ2-7; 8 bases match TRBD2. Germline trimming cut 4 bases from V and 4 bases from J; bases unmatched to any gene: 6. The length of the CDR3 is 14 residues. CDR1 and CDR2 from the germline V gene are SGHNT and YENEEA. Here the CDR3 DNA reads TGTGCCAGCAGCTCCGTTCGGGGGGGATACGAGCAGTACTTC. The encoded protein is CASSSVRGGYEQYF.

The chain couples TRBV7-3 to TRBJ2-5; D may be TRBD1 (6 bases). This CDR3 contains 14 residues. The V end was cut by 4 bases, the J end by 1 base, with 10 bases between. In germline, CDR1 is SGHTA, CDR2 FQGTGA. CDR3 amino acids: CASSSGQPQETQYF. The CDR3 coding sequence is TGTGCCAGCAGCTCCGGACAGCCCCAAGAGACCCAGTACTTC.

The gene calls are TRBV6-1 and TRBJ1-4; a possible D gene is TRBD1 (6 bases). V was clipped by 4 bases and J by 4 bases, with 16 bases between them. The CDR3 contains 16 residues. CDR1 and CDR2 (germline): MNHNS, SASEGT. The CDR3 bases are TGTGCCAGCAGTGTAGGAACGAACAGGGTTAATGAAAAACTGTTTTTT. The encoded protein is CASSVGTNRVNEKLFF.

The rearrangement joins TRBV18 to TRBJ1-5, with unresolved D. The CDR3 is made up of 13 amino acids. Germline CDR1 reads KGHSH; CDR2 reads LQKENI. V lost 5 bases and J lost 5, with 10 bases in between. The CDR3 reads CASSDGQDQPQHF. In DNA, the CDR3 is TGTGCCAGCTCAGATGGTCAGGATCAGCCCCAGCATTTT.

The CDR3 reads CASSPGQGITYSNQPQHF. For the CDR3, the DNA is TGTGCCAGTAGCCCCGGACAGGGGATCACATATAGCAATCAGCCCCAGCATTTT. This chain uses TRBV19 with TRBJ1-5, with 9 bases aligning to TRBD1. The CDR3 extends over 18 amino acids. From germline, CDR1 is LNHDA and CDR2 SQIVND (reference sequence). The J segment lost 0 bases and the V segment lost 6 bases, leaving 12 bases of the junction unmatched.

This chain links TRBV7-8 with TRBJ1-2; 7 bases line up with TRBD1. The V gene's germline CDR1 is SGHVS and CDR2 FQNEAQ. Trimming took 5 bases from V and 4 from J; bases not matched to a gene: 7. The CDR3 runs 14 residues. CDR3 DNA sequence: TGTGCCAGCAGCCCCAGGGACAGCCGCTATGGCTACACCTTC. Translation: CASSPRDSRYGYTF.

This rearrangement joins TRBV5-1 to TRBJ2-1, with D possibly being TRBD2 (6 bases). V lost 4 bases and J 4 bases, leaving 9 bases between the germline ends. The CDR3 runs 13 residues. Germline values: CDR1 SGHRS, CDR2 YFSETQ. CDR3 protein: CASSSREYNEQFF. The DNA for the CDR3 is TGCGCCAGCAGCAGCCGGGAGTACAATGAGCAGTTCTTC.

The chain couples TRBV13 to TRBJ2-4, with TRBD1 identical over 8 bases. Germline V gene data show CDR1 as PRHDT and CDR2 as FYEKMQ (reference sequence). Losses at the gene ends were 6 bases for V and 3 bases for J; bases not matched to a gene: 13. This CDR3 is built from 17 residues. This chain's CDR3 is CASRAPPFDRGKNIQYF. CDR3 DNA: TGTGCCAGCAGAGCACCCCCTTTCGACAGGGGCAAAAACATTCAGTACTTC.

This sequence joins TRBV6-6 and TRBJ1-1; TRBD1 aligns across 7 bases. The CDR3 loop spans 15 amino acids. Germline V gene lookup returns CDR1 MNHNY and CDR2 SVGAGI (reference sequence). Unmatched junction bases numbered 9, after V lost 7 bases and J lost 1 base. The DNA of the CDR3 is TGTGCCAGCATTCCTCGGGGACAGCCGAACACTGAAGCTTTCTTT. It specifies CASIPRGQPNTEAFF.

The chain is built from TRBV10-3 and TRBJ2-7, with 10 bases fitting TRBD1. Germline V gene sequence: CDR1 ENHRY, CDR2 SYGVKD. With 4 bases clipped from V and 4 bases from J, the junction kept 10 bases outside the gene matches. The CDR3 sequence is 16 residues long. This chain's CDR3 is CAISAPDRGQGYEQYF. DNA of the CDR3: TGTGCCATCAGTGCCCCTGACAGGGGGCAAGGGTACGAGCAGTACTTC.

This clone was seen only once. The chain couples TRBV30 to TRBJ2-1; D call uncertain. Germline V gene data show CDR1 as GTSNPN and CDR2 as SVGIG (reference sequence). The CDR3 has 12 residues. V was shortened by 3 bases and J by 8 bases, with 11 bases between the two germline ends. The CDR3 sequence: CAWSPGSDEQFF. The CDR3 DNA follows: TGTGCCTGGAGCCCTGGTAGTGATGAGCAGTTCTTC.

The chain joins TRBV5-1 to TRBJ2-1, with 8 bases that match TRBD2. CDR3 length: 15 amino acids. Losses at the gene ends were 3 bases for V and 0 bases for J; bases not matched to a gene: 2. Germline V gene sequence: CDR1 SGHRS, CDR2 YFSETQ. The CDR3 reads CASSSGTSSYNEQFF. The CDR3 DNA follows: TGCGCCAGCAGCTCCGGGACTAGCTCCTACAATGAGCAGTTCTTC.

This clone showed up just once. The J gene is TRBJ1-4, the V gene TRBV11-2, with TRBD1 identical over 8 bases. Germline lookup yields CDR1 SGHAT and CDR2 FQNNGV. The ends lost 1 base at V and 7 bases at J; junction bases unmatched: 5. The CDR3 runs 15 residues. The CDR3 protein is CASSLGQGLSEKLFF. The CDR3 nucleotides are TGTGCCAGCAGCTTAGGACAGGGGTTAAGTGAAAAACTGTTTTTT.

This sequence joins TRBV15 and TRBJ2-1, with TRBD2 matching over 10 bases. V was pared by 3 bases and J by 8 bases, with 10 bases of the junction left unmatched. Germline loops: CDR1 LNHNV, CDR2 YYDKDF (reference sequence). The CDR3 has 16 residues. CDR3 nucleotide sequence: TGTGCCACCAGCAGCGGACTAGCGGTTCAATTCGATGAGCAGTTCTTC. Translation: CATSSGLAVQFDEQFF.

V gene TRBV11-3 combines with J gene TRBJ2-1; possible D gene TRBD2, 6 bases. V was clipped by 3 bases and J by 7 bases, with 16 bases between them. Per the germline V gene, CDR1 is SGHNT and CDR2 is YENEEA. The CDR3 sequence is 15 residues long. Written as DNA, the CDR3 is TGTGCCAGCAGCTTTGGGGCGGGGAGCAGTAATGAGCAGTTCTTC. This translates into CASSFGAGSSNEQFF.

The chain carries TRBV7-2 and TRBJ2-7; 9 bases are a match to TRBD2. The CDR3 extends over 15 amino acids. With 4 bases clipped from V and 6 bases from J, the junction kept 10 bases outside the gene matches. Germline CDR1 is SGHTA and CDR2 is FQGNSA. The CDR3 protein is CASSSQGTSRGEQYF. The CDR3 DNA follows: TGTGCCAGCAGCTCACAAGGGACTAGCAGGGGCGAGCAGTACTTC.